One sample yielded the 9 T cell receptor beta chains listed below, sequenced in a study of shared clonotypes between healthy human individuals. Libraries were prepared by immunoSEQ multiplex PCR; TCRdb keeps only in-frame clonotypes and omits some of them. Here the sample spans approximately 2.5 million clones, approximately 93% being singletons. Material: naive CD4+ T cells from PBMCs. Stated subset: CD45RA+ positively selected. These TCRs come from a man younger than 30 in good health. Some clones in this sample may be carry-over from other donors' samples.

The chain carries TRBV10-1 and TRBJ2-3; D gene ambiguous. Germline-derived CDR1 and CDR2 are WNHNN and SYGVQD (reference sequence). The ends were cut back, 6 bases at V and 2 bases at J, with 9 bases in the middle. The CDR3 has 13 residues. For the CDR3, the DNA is TGCGCCAGCAGAGGTGGCACCACAGATACGCAGTATTTT. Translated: CASRGGTTDTQYF.

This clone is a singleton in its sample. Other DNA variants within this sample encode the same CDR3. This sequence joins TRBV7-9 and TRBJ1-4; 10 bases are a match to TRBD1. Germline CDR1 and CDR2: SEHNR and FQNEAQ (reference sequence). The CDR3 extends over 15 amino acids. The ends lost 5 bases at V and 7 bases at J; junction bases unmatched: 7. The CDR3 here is CASSLGQGVGEKLFF. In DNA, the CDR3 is TGTGCCAGCAGCCTAGGACAGGGGGTCGGTGAAAAACTGTTTTTT.

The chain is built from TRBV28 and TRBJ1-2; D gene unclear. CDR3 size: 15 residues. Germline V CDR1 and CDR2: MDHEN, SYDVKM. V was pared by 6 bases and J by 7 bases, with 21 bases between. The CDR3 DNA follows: TGTGCCAGCAGAAGACCGACCGGGCCAGCCCTTGGCTACACCTTC. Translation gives CASRRPTGPALGYTF.

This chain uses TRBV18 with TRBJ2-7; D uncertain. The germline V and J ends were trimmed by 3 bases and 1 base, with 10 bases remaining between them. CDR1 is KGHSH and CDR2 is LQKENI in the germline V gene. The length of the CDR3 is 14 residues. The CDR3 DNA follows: TGTGCCAGCTCACCCCCCGCCCGGTCCTACGAGCAGTACTTC. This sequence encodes CASSPPARSYEQYF.

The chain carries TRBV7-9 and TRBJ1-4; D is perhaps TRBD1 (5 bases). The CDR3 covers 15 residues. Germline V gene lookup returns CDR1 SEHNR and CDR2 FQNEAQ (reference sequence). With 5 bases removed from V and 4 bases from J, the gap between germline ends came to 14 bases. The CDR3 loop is CASSPGTSFNEKLFF. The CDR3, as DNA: TGTGCCAGCAGCCCCGGGACTTCCTTTAATGAAAAACTGTTTTTT. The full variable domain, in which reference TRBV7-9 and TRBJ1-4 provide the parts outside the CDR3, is DTGVSQNPRHKITKRGQNVTFRCDPISEHNRLYWYRQTLGQGPEFLTYFQNEAQLEKSRLLSDRFSAERPKGSFSTLEIQRTEQGDSAMYLCASSPGTSFNEKLFFGSGTQLSVL.

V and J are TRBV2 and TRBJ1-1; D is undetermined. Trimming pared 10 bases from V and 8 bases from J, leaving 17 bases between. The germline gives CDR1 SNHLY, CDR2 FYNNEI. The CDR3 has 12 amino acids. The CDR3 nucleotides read TGTGCCACCGAAGGACTCCGCTCGGAAGCTTTCTTT. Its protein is CATEGLRSEAFF. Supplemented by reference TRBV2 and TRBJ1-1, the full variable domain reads EPEVTQTPSHQVTQMGQEVILRCVPISNHLYFYWYRQILGQKVEFLVSFYNNEISEKSEIFDDQFSVERPDGSNFTLKIRSTKLEDSAMYFCATEGLRSEAFFGQGTRLTVV.

The CDR3 DNA reads TGTGCCAGTCGTTTCGGGTCGGGGCCTGGGGACCAGCCCCAGCATTTT. Translated, it gives CASRFGSGPGDQPQHF. The chain combines TRBV19 with TRBJ1-5, with D perhaps matching TRBD1 (5 bases). V was shortened by 8 bases and J by 7 bases, with 24 bases between the two germline ends. Germline assignment: CDR1 LNHDA and CDR2 SQIVND (reference sequence). The CDR3 is 16 residues long. Filled out from reference TRBV19 and TRBJ1-5, the complete variable domain reads DGGITQSPKYLFRKEGQNVTLSCEQNLNHDAMYWYRQDPGQGLRLIYYSQIVNDFQKGDIAEGYSVSREKKESFPLTVTSAQKNPTAFYLCASRFGSGPGDQPQHFGDGTRLSIL.

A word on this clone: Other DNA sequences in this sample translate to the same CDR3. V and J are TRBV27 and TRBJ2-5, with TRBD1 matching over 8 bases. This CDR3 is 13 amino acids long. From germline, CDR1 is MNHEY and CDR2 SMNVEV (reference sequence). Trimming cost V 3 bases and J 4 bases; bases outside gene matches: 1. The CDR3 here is CASSFRGRETQYF. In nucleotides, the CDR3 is TGTGCCAGCAGTTTCAGGGGGCGAGAGACCCAGTACTTC.

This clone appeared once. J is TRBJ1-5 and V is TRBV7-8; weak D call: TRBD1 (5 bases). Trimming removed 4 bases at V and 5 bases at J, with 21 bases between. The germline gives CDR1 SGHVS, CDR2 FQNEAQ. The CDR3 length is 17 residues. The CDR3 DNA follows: TGTGCCAGCAGCTCCCGACAGCCTACTTTCGGTTATCAGCCCCAGCATTTT. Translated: CASSSRQPTFGYQPQHF.